The 26 T cell receptor beta chains below come from one sample, sequenced in a study of CD8+CD57+ T cells in acquired aplastic anemia. Using genomic DNA as the template, TCR beta VDJ and CDR3 profiling was carried out. TCRdb analysed the reads with MiXCR anew, one entry per CDR3 protein. The sample gives around 51,000 distinct CDR3 sequences, approximately 72% of which show up once; approximately 34% is in the top ten. Specimen: sorted CD4+, CD8+, or CD8+CD57+ T cells (not recorded which) from PBMCs. The receptors shown here come from a human donor in good health, serving as a control.

The chain couples TRBV7-9 to TRBJ2-2; TRBD2 aligns across 8 bases. The CDR3 spans 15 residues. Germline CDR1 is SEHNR and CDR2 is FQNEAQ (reference sequence). With V trimmed by 5 bases and J by 0 bases, 2 bases remained unmatched. DNA for the CDR3: TGTGCCAGCAGCCCGGGACTAGCGAACACCGGGGAGCTGTTTTTT. This translates into CASSPGLANTGELFF.

V and J are TRBV2 and TRBJ1-1; D remains ambiguous. The CDR3 is 13 residues long. Trimming stripped 7 bases from V and 1 base from J, with 10 bases between. Germline lookup yields CDR1 SNHLY and CDR2 FYNNEI. CDR3 in DNA: TGTGCCAGCAAGGGTTCGGAGAACACTGAAGCTTTCTTT. As protein: CASKGSENTEAFF.

Here the CDR3 DNA reads TGTGCCACCAGCCCCCGGACATTCTCACCCCTCCACTTT. The encoded protein is CATSPRTFSPLHF. The V gene is TRBV15, the J gene TRBJ1-6; possible D gene TRBD1, 5 bases. Germline loops: CDR1 LNHNV, CDR2 YYDKDF (reference sequence). The CDR3 runs to 13 residues. Trimming took 5 bases from V and 10 from J, leaving 12 bases between them.

Only a few counts were recorded for this clonotype. The junction differs from germline at one of its ends, possibly a read error. CDR3 sequence: CSVEGRESSPQDF. CDR3 nucleotide sequence: TGCAGCGTTGAGGGTCGGGAGTCATCCCCCCAGGACTTC. The V gene is TRBV29-1, the J gene TRBJ2-1; D might be TRBD2 (6 bases). The CDR3 has 13 residues. The germline gives CDR1 SQVTM, CDR2 ANQGSEA.

The chain couples TRBV9 to TRBJ1-2; 7 nucleotides match TRBD1. Germline V gene data show CDR1 as SGDLS and CDR2 as YYNGEE. V lost 3 bases, J lost 12 bases, and 8 bases stayed unmatched. CDR3 length equals 12 residues. DNA for the CDR3: TGTGCCAGCAGCGGAGGGGGCTCTGGAAACACCTTC. It yields the protein CASSGGGSGNTF.

This clonotype turned up a few times. The gene calls are TRBV15 and TRBJ2-7, with D uncertain. Germline CDR1 is LNHNV and CDR2 is YYDKDF (reference sequence). CDR3 length: 14 residues. V was pared by 1 base and J by 2 bases, with 9 bases between. In nucleotides, the CDR3 is TGTGCCACCAGCAGAGGTGGCGATCCCTACGAGCAGTACTTC. This sequence encodes CATSRGGDPYEQYF.

This chain uses TRBV20-1 with TRBJ1-5; TRBD1 matches 7 bases. Losses at the gene ends were 6 bases for V and 2 bases for J; bases not matched to a gene: 10. CDR3 length equals 15 residues. Looked up from germline, CDR1 is DFQATT and CDR2 is SNEGSKA (reference sequence). CDR3 DNA: TGCAGTGCACATGAGGGGGCGCACGGCAATCAGCCCCAGCATTTT. It yields the protein CSAHEGAHGNQPQHF.

This clonotype was observed a handful of times. The chain employs TRBV7-9 and TRBJ2-5; D possibly corresponds to TRBD2 (6 bases). This CDR3 comprises 14 residues. Germline loops: CDR1 SEHNR, CDR2 FQNEAQ (reference sequence). V was clipped by 11 bases and J by 0 bases, with 16 bases between them. This CDR3 is CAYEVAAYQETQYF. The CDR3 DNA reads TGTGCCTACGAGGTAGCGGCGTACCAAGAGACCCAGTACTTC.

This rearrangement joins TRBV6-1 to TRBJ2-1, with D hard to call. V shed 2 bases and J shed 2 bases, with 7 bases lying between them. From germline, CDR1 is MNHNS and CDR2 SASEGT. The CDR3 spans 14 residues. The CDR3 nucleotides read TGTGCCAGCAGTGAATTGTGGGCCTACAATGAGCAGTTCTTC. This gives the protein CASSELWAYNEQFF.

V is TRBV2 and J is TRBJ2-7; 8 nucleotides match TRBD2. Germline CDR1 is SNHLY and CDR2 is FYNNEI. The CDR3 covers 15 residues. Trimming took 4 bases from V and 6 from J; bases not matched to a gene: 11. The CDR3 protein is CASSATAGTRGEQYF. CDR3 bases: TGTGCCAGCAGTGCCACTGCCGGGACTAGGGGCGAGCAGTACTTC. The full variable domain, completed using reference TRBV2 and TRBJ2-7, is EPEVTQTPSHQVTQMGQEVILRCVPISNHLYFYWYRQILGQKVEFLVSFYNNEISEKSEIFDDQFSVERPDGSNFTLKIRSTKLEDSAMYFCASSATAGTRGEQYFGPGTRLTVT.

V usage is TRBV15 and J usage is TRBJ1-1; the D is unclear. Trimming stripped 5 bases from V and 5 bases from J, with 18 bases between. Germline assignment: CDR1 LNHNV and CDR2 YYDKDF (reference sequence). The CDR3 is 15 amino acids. DNA for the CDR3: TGTGCCACCAGCCCCTCCCGCGTATCACAGACTGAAGCTTTCTTT. Protein sequence: CATSPSRVSQTEAFF.

The rearrangement links TRBV2 to TRBJ1-6; 10 bases map to TRBD1. CDR1 and CDR2 from the germline V gene are SNHLY and FYNNEI. This CDR3 is 13 amino acids long. V shed 6 bases and J 9 bases; nucleotides not matched to a gene: 2. In nucleotides, the CDR3 is TGTGCCAGCAGCGGGGACAGGGGTTCACCCCTCCACTTT. Translation gives CASSGDRGSPLHF.

This clonotype was observed a single time. The rearrangement joins TRBV7-9 to TRBJ1-2; no clear D gene. This CDR3 comprises 13 residues. CDR1 SEHNR and CDR2 FQNEAQ come from the germline V gene (reference sequence). V lost 0 bases, J lost 4 bases, and 6 bases lay in between. CDR3 sequence reads: CASSLARRYGYTF. The CDR3 DNA sequence: TGTGCCAGCAGCTTAGCGCGGCGCTATGGCTACACCTTC.

V and J are TRBV7-3 and TRBJ1-6; D unresolved. The CDR3 extends over 18 amino acids. Germline lookup yields CDR1 SGHTA and CDR2 FQGTGA. Deletions cut 5 bases from V and 6 bases from J, with 23 bases between. CDR3 region: CASSPNPGRAAINSPLHF. The CDR3 bases are TGTGCCAGCAGCCCTAACCCCGGGAGAGCTGCTATTAATTCACCCCTCCACTTT.

This clonotype was counted a single time. V usage is TRBV20-1 and J usage is TRBJ2-7; 9 bases fit TRBD1. The CDR3 runs to 14 residues. The germline gives CDR1 DFQATT, CDR2 SNEGSKA (reference sequence). Losses at the gene ends were 1 base for V and 4 bases for J; bases not matched to a gene: 5. CDR3 in amino acids: CSARGHRGLYEQYF. CDR3 nucleotides: TGCAGTGCTAGAGGTCACAGGGGGCTATACGAGCAGTACTTC.

The rearrangement joins TRBV28 to TRBJ2-1; D may correspond to TRBD1 or TRBD2 (5 bases each). V shed 5 bases and J shed 4 bases, with 18 bases lying between them. CDR1 is MDHEN, CDR2 SYDVKM, per germline. This CDR3 region has 16 residues. As DNA, the CDR3 is TGTGCCAGCAGTCCCCCCCGGGACGATGAGTACAATGAGCAGTTCTTC. This gives the protein CASSPPRDDEYNEQFF.

CDR3 sequence reads: CASSNTGLRLFF. The CDR3 bases are TGTGCCAGTAGTAACACAGGGCTCAGGCTGTTTTTT. The chain combines TRBV19 with TRBJ1-4; maybe TRBD1 (6 bases). Germline-derived CDR1 and CDR2 are LNHDA and SQIVND (reference sequence). This CDR3 has 12 residues. Trimming shortened V by 4 bases and J by 14 bases, and 14 bases separated the two germline ends.

The chain is built from TRBV5-8 and TRBJ2-7; D ambiguous. Trimming stripped 1 base from V and 3 bases from J, with 11 bases between. The CDR3 is 14 amino acids. Germline V gene lookup returns CDR1 SGHTS and CDR2 YDEGEE. In DNA form, the CDR3 reads TGTGCCAGCAGCTTGAACTGGCCCAGCTACGAGCAGTACTTC. It specifies CASSLNWPSYEQYF.

The V and J genes are TRBV19 and TRBJ2-2, with a possible D match to TRBD1 (6 bases). The V end was cut by 3 bases, the J end by 1 base, with 9 bases between. The CDR3 contains 15 residues. Germline loops: CDR1 LNHDA, CDR2 SQIVND (reference sequence). This chain's CDR3 is CASSMRRGNTGELFF. CDR3 nucleotides: TGTGCCAGTAGTATGCGCAGGGGGAACACCGGGGAGCTGTTTTTT.

The J gene is TRBJ2-1, the V gene TRBV11-2; D unclear. The CDR3 runs to 14 residues. Germline-derived CDR1 and CDR2 are SGHAT and FQNNGV. Trimming shortened V by 5 bases and J by 3 bases, and 11 bases separated the two germline ends. DNA of the CDR3: TGTGCCAGCAGCACCATCGGGTTCTACAATGAGCAGTTCTTC. Amino acid sequence: CASSTIGFYNEQFF.

V is TRBV15 and J is TRBJ2-3; TRBD2 matches 10 bases. The CDR3 loop spans 16 amino acids. V shed 5 bases and J 6 bases; nucleotides not matched to a gene: 11. CDR1 LNHNV and CDR2 YYDKDF come from the germline V gene (reference sequence). In nucleotides, the CDR3 is TGTGCCACCAGCTCGCGCCAAGCGGGGGGGCTGGATACGCAGTATTTT. This sequence encodes CATSSRQAGGLDTQYF.

V gene TRBV24-1 combines with J gene TRBJ1-2, with D unresolved. The CDR3 runs 16 residues. Germline V gives CDR1 KGHDR, CDR2 SFDVKD. Trimming pared 4 bases from V and 0 bases from J, leaving 14 bases between. The CDR3 loop reads CATSDRRTEANYGYTF. The CDR3 DNA sequence: TGTGCCACCAGTGACCGGCGGACGGAAGCTAACTATGGCTACACCTTC.

As for this clonotype: The junction differs from germline at one of its ends, possibly a read error. The chain recombines TRBV10-2 with TRBJ2-7; either TRBD1 or TRBD2 may supply D (6 bases each). The CDR3 loop spans 10 amino acids. Germline V gene lookup returns CDR1 WSHSY and CDR2 SAAADI. This CDR3 is CASGLGGLNF. The CDR3 bases are TGCGCCAGCGGCCTAGGGGGGTTGAACTTC.

The chain couples TRBV2 to TRBJ2-2, with D perhaps TRBD1 or TRBD2 (6 bases each). The CDR3 loop spans 15 amino acids. Germline V CDR1 and CDR2: SNHLY, FYNNEI. V was clipped by 5 bases and J by 2 bases, with 12 bases between them. The CDR3 here is CASSPRGPNTGELFF. The CDR3 nucleotides read TGTGCCAGCAGTCCTCGGGGGCCTAACACCGGGGAGCTGTTTTTT. Full variable domain (missing parts from reference TRBV2 and TRBJ2-2): EPEVTQTPSHQVTQMGQEVILRCVPISNHLYFYWYRQILGQKVEFLVSFYNNEISEKSEIFDDQFSVERPDGSNFTLKIRSTKLEDSAMYFCASSPRGPNTGELFFGEGSRLTVL.

This chain links TRBV11-2 with TRBJ2-2, with 9 bases fitting TRBD1. The CDR3 loop spans 16 amino acids. V lost 5 bases to trimming and J lost 4 bases; unmatched junction nucleotides: 8. The germline gives CDR1 SGHAT, CDR2 FQNNGV. Here the CDR3 DNA reads TGTGCCAGCAGCCACAACCCGGGACAGGGCACCGGGGAGCTGTTTTTT. Residues: CASSHNPGQGTGELFF.

This chain links TRBV11-1 with TRBJ2-7; a weak D match, TRBD1 (5 bases). Trimming removed 5 bases at V and 0 bases at J, with 23 bases between. CDR1 is SGHAT, CDR2 FQDESV, per germline (reference sequence). The CDR3 is 18 amino acids. The CDR3 loop is CASSPTPVQVMDSYEQYF. The CDR3 bases are TGTGCCAGCAGCCCCACGCCCGTACAGGTCATGGACTCCTACGAGCAGTACTTC.